The 24 T cell receptor beta chains listed next were all sequenced from one sample in a study of blood T cell repertoires in COVID-19. This table comes from immunoSEQ multiplex PCR, and its TCRdb copy is limited to in-frame clones, with some not included. The sample has around 130,000 clones; over 80% are singletons. Sequenced input: PBMCs or T cells enriched from blood (not recorded which). The receptors come from a man in his thirties or forties who had recovered from COVID-19.

This chain links TRBV7-8 with TRBJ1-2, with 7 bases lining up with TRBD1. Germline CDR1 SGHVS, CDR2 FQNEAQ. This CDR3 is 14 amino acids long. J was trimmed by 4 bases and V by 4 bases; bases with no gene match: 6. Here the CDR3 DNA reads TGTGCCAGCAGCTCGGACAGGTCGCTCTATGGCTACACCTTC. Its protein product is CASSSDRSLYGYTF.

V usage is TRBV2 and J usage is TRBJ1-1, with D possibly being TRBD1 (5 bases). The germline gives CDR1 SNHLY, CDR2 FYNNEI. The CDR3 is 13 residues long. V lost 6 bases and J lost 1, with 9 bases in between. CDR3: CASRLTANTEAFF. As DNA, the CDR3 is TGTGCCAGCAGACTGACAGCGAACACTGAAGCTTTCTTT. The full variable domain, completed using reference TRBV2 and TRBJ1-1, is EPEVTQTPSHQVTQMGQEVILRCVPISNHLYFYWYRQILGQKVEFLVSFYNNEISEKSEIFDDQFSVERPDGSNFTLKIRSTKLEDSAMYFCASRLTANTEAFFGQGTRLTVV.

The chain carries TRBV7-3 and TRBJ2-1; D might be TRBD2 (6 bases). Looked up from germline, CDR1 is SGHTA and CDR2 is FQGTGA. With 4 bases removed from V and 2 bases from J, the gap between germline ends came to 18 bases. The CDR3 spans 17 residues. CDR3 sequence (DNA): TGTGCCAGCAGCTCTGACCCCGGGAGTCTCACCTACAATGAGCAGTTCTTC. It translates to CASSSDPGSLTYNEQFF.

V and J are TRBV3-1 (or the pseudogene TRBV3-2) and TRBJ2-7, with D perhaps TRBD2 (5 bases). CDR3 length equals 14 residues. V shed 1 base and J shed 7 bases, with 14 bases lying between them. The V gene's germline CDR1 is LGHDT and CDR2 YNNKEL (reference sequence). The CDR3 bases are TGTGCCAGCAGCCAAGCTTTATCCTCGGGGGAGCAGTACGTC. It encodes CASSQALSSGEQYV.

This chain uses TRBV27 with TRBJ2-3, with no clear D. CDR3 length: 15 residues. Trimming took off 5 bases at V and 0 bases at J, with 12 bases between the two ends. Germline loops: CDR1 MNHEY, CDR2 SMNVEV (reference sequence). The CDR3: CASSPVGGSTDTQYF. As DNA, the CDR3 is TGTGCCAGCAGTCCAGTCGGCGGCAGCACAGATACGCAGTATTTT.

This sequence joins TRBV2 and TRBJ1-6; D perhaps matches TRBD1 (5 bases). CDR3 size: 14 residues. Germline CDR1 is SNHLY and CDR2 is FYNNEI. The germline V and J ends were trimmed by 8 bases and 5 bases, with 13 bases remaining between them. CDR3 coding DNA: TGTGCCAGCGGTGGGGCCAGGAATAATTCACCCCTCCACTTT. Protein product: CASGGARNNSPLHF.

In its sample, this clone was seen a few times. The rearrangement uses TRBV5-5 and TRBJ1-5; D is unresolved. CDR3 length equals 16 residues. Trimming pared 4 bases from V and 4 bases from J, leaving 18 bases between. Per the germline V gene, CDR1 is SGHKS and CDR2 is YYEKEE (reference sequence). The CDR3: CASSLRRVDGNQPQHF. DNA for the CDR3: TGTGCCAGCAGCCTCCGACGGGTTGACGGTAATCAGCCCCAGCATTTT.

This chain connects TRBV9 to TRBJ2-1; 8 bases are a match to TRBD1. V lost 2 bases, J lost 3 bases, and 4 bases stayed unmatched. CDR3 length: 15 residues. Germline CDR1 and CDR2: SGDLS and YYNGEE. In DNA, the CDR3 is TGTGCCAGCAGCGTCGGACAGGGCTACTACAATGAGCAGTTCTTC. Translating it yields CASSVGQGYYNEQFF.

This chain connects TRBV6-5 to TRBJ1-2; D unclear. Germline-derived CDR1 and CDR2 are MNHEY and SVGAGI. The CDR3 has 15 residues. Trimming removed 0 bases from V and 4 bases from J, with 12 bases in between. CDR3 in DNA: TGTGCCAGCAGTTACTCGAGTGCTGGAGGCTATGGCTACACCTTC. This codes for CASSYSSAGGYGYTF.

The gene calls are TRBV6-5 and TRBJ2-5; 7 nucleotides line up with TRBD2. The CDR3 runs to 12 residues. The germline V gene encodes CDR1 MNHEY and CDR2 SVGAGI. J was trimmed by 5 bases and V by 6 bases; bases with no gene match: 3. CDR3 nucleotide sequence: TGTGCCAGCAGGACTAGCAGGGAGACCCAGTACTTC. It is translated as CASRTSRETQYF.

The J gene is TRBJ2-4, the V gene TRBV18, with 11 positions matching TRBD2. The V gene end was trimmed by 2 bases and the J gene end by 8 bases; junction bases not matched to a gene: 8. This CDR3 spans 16 amino acids. From germline, CDR1 is KGHSH and CDR2 LQKENI. The CDR3, as DNA: TGTGCCAGCTCACCAACTAGCGGGAGAGGGGTGGACATTCAGTACTTC. This codes for CASSPTSGRGVDIQYF.

This clone was seen only a few times. In DNA, the CDR3 is TGTGCCAGCTCCGCGCTCGAGATTATCTCTGGAAACACCATATATTTT. This translates into CASSALEIISGNTIYF. The J gene is TRBJ1-3, the V gene TRBV18; no reliable D call. CDR1 and CDR2 (germline): KGHSH, LQKENI. The V end was cut by 6 bases, the J end by 0 bases, with 15 bases between. The CDR3 runs to 16 residues. The variable domain in full, completed from reference TRBV18 and TRBJ1-3, reads NAGVMQNPRHLVRRRGQEARLRCSPMKGHSHVYWYRQLPEEGLKFMVYLQKENIIDESGMPKERFSAEFPKEGPSILRIQQVVRGDSAAYFCASSALEIISGNTIYFGEGSWLTVV.

V and J are TRBV4-1 and TRBJ2-4; 8 bases map to TRBD2. Germline V gene lookup returns CDR1 MGHRA and CDR2 YSYEKL. V shed 3 bases and J 6 bases; nucleotides not matched to a gene: 4. The length of the CDR3 is 14 residues. The DNA for the CDR3 is TGCGCCAGCAGCCAGGGACTAGGGGGAAACATTCAGTACTTC. Residues: CASSQGLGGNIQYF.

This clone was picked up a small number of times. The chain joins TRBV27 to TRBJ1-6; 7 positions agree with TRBD1. This CDR3 has 17 residues. The junction had 10 bases not matched to a gene; V was cut back by 2 bases and J by 6 bases. Germline loops: CDR1 MNHEY, CDR2 SMNVEV (reference sequence). The CDR3 coding sequence is TGTGCCAGCAGTTTACGCATACAGGGGAGCTCTAATTCACCCCTCCACTTT. Its protein is CASSLRIQGSSNSPLHF.

The gene calls are TRBV9 and TRBJ1-2, with D uncertain. This CDR3 comprises 14 residues. The V end was cut by 3 bases, the J end by 1 base, with 10 bases between. The germline V gene encodes CDR1 SGDLS and CDR2 YYNGEE. This chain's CDR3 is CASSEKAHNYGYTF. The CDR3 coding sequence is TGTGCCAGCAGCGAAAAAGCCCATAACTATGGCTACACCTTC. Full variable domain (missing parts from reference TRBV9 and TRBJ1-2): DSGVTQTPKHLITATGQRVTLRCSPRSGDLSVYWYQQSLDQGLQFLIQYYNGEERAKGNILERFSAQQFPDLHSELNLSSLELGDSALYFCASSEKAHNYGYTFGSGTRLTVV.

The chain combines TRBV2 with TRBJ2-7, with D perhaps TRBD1 (5 bases). Trimming pared 6 bases from V and 2 bases from J, leaving 8 bases between. The CDR3 has 12 amino acids. Germline values: CDR1 SNHLY, CDR2 FYNNEI. In DNA, the CDR3 is TGTGCCAGCAGCAGGGCCACCTACGAGCAGTACTTC. It codes for CASSRATYEQYF.

The genes are TRBV7-9 and TRBJ1-2; D is perhaps TRBD1 (5 bases). Germline V gives CDR1 SEHNR, CDR2 FQNEAQ (reference sequence). This CDR3 is built from 12 residues. V lost 5 bases and J lost 5, with 9 bases in between. The chain's CDR3 is CASSPTAYGYTF. The CDR3 bases are TGTGCCAGCAGCCCGACAGCTTATGGCTACACCTTC.

The J gene is TRBJ2-7, the V gene TRBV4-1, with 7 bases fitting TRBD2. The CDR3 contains 14 residues. Germline V gene lookup returns CDR1 MGHRA and CDR2 YSYEKL. J was trimmed by 2 bases and V by 0 bases; bases with no gene match: 1. The CDR3 loop reads CASSQEGLTYEQYF. CDR3 DNA: TGCGCCAGCAGCCAAGAGGGACTAACCTACGAGCAGTACTTC.

In this sample, this clone turned up a few times. The chain's CDR3 is CASRAGINTGELFF. CDR3 nucleotides: TGTGCCAGCAGGGCCGGGATAAACACCGGGGAGCTGTTTTTT. The chain couples TRBV7-3 to TRBJ2-2, with D possibly matching TRBD2 (5 bases). Germline V CDR1 and CDR2: SGHTA, FQGTGA. This CDR3 region has 14 residues. V was shortened by 6 bases and J by 2 bases, with 10 bases between the two germline ends.

The chain joins TRBV5-1 to TRBJ2-1; TRBD1 aligns across 8 bases. V lost 3 bases and J lost 1; bases outside the gene matches: 9. The CDR3 covers 17 residues. CDR1 is SGHRS, CDR2 YFSETQ, per germline. As DNA, the CDR3 is TGCGCCAGCAGCTACGGCCCCTGGACAGGGTCCTACAATGAGCAGTTCTTC. Protein product: CASSYGPWTGSYNEQFF. The full variable domain, with the rest looked up from reference TRBV5-1 and TRBJ2-1, is KAGVTQTPRYLIKTRGQQVTLSCSPISGHRSVSWYQQTPGQGLQFLFEYFSETQRNKGNFPGRFSGRQFSNSRSEMNVSTLELGDSALYLCASSYGPWTGSYNEQFFGPGTRLTVL.

The rearrangement joins TRBV5-1 to TRBJ1-1; D unclear. This CDR3 comprises 13 residues. The germline V gene encodes CDR1 SGHRS and CDR2 YFSETQ. With 4 bases removed from V and 1 base from J, the gap between germline ends came to 8 bases. Here the CDR3 reads CASSRDGNTEAFF. The CDR3 DNA sequence: TGCGCCAGCAGCCGAGATGGGAACACTGAAGCTTTCTTT.

The rearrangement uses TRBV5-1 and TRBJ1-1; 7 bases are a match to TRBD1. J gave up 2 bases and V 0 bases, and 4 bases lay outside the gene matches. The CDR3 has 15 amino acids. Germline V lookup: CDR1 SGHRS, CDR2 YFSETQ. CDR3 sequence (DNA): TGCGCCAGCAGCTTGGCAACAGGGGTAAACACTGAAGCTTTCTTT. Residues: CASSLATGVNTEAFF.

V usage is TRBV6-5 and J usage is TRBJ2-2; TRBD2 agrees at 8 bases. Germline CDR1 reads MNHEY; CDR2 reads SVGAGI. The CDR3 consists of 14 residues. The V and J ends lost 7 bases and 7 bases, in that order; junction bases with no gene match: 8. The CDR3 is CASNPGGLGGELFF. The CDR3 coding sequence is TGTGCCAGCAACCCGGGGGGGCTGGGCGGGGAGCTGTTTTTT.

This clone was observed a few times. This chain links TRBV5-4 with TRBJ2-7, with 10 nucleotides matching TRBD2. This CDR3 comprises 15 residues. CDR1 is SGHNT and CDR2 is YYREEE in the germline V gene (reference sequence). V lost 3 bases to trimming and J lost 0 bases; unmatched junction nucleotides: 3. The CDR3 coding sequence is TGTGCCAGCAGCTCCGCTAGCGGGAGCTCCTACGAGCAGTACTTC. It yields the protein CASSSASGSSYEQYF.